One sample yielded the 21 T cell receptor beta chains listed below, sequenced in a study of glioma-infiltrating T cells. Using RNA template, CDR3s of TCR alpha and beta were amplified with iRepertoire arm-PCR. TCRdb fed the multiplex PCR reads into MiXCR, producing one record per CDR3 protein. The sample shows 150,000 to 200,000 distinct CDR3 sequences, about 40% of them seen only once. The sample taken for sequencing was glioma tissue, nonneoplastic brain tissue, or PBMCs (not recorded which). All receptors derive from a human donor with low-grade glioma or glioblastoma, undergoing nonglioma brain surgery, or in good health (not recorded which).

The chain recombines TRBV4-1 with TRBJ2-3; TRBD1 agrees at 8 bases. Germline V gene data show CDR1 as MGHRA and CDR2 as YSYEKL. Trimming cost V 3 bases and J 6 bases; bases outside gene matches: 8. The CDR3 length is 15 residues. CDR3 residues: CASSHPDRGADTQYF. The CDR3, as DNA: TGCGCCAGCAGCCATCCAGACAGGGGTGCGGATACGCAGTATTTT.

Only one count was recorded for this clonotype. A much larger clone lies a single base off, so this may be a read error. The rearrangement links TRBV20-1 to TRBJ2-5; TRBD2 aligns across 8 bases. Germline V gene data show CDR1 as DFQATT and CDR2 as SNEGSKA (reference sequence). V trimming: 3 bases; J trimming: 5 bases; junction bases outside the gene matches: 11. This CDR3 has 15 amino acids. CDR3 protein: CSARTLPGGFETQYF. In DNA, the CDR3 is TGCAGTGCTAGGACACTACCGGGAGGGTTTGAGACCCAGTACTTC.

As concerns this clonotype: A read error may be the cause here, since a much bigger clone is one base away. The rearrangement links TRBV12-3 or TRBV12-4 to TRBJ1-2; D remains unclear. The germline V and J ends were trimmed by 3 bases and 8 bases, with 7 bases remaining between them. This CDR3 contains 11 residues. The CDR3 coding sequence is TGTGCCAGCAGTTTGGGATCCGGCTACACCTTC. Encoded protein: CASSLGSGYTF.

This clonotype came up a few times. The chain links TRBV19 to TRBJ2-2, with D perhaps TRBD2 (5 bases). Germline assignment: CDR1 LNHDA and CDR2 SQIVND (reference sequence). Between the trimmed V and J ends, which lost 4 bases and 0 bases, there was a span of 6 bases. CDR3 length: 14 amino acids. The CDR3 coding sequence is TGTGCCAGTAGTAGAGGGTCGAACACCGGGGAGCTGTTTTTT. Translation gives CASSRGSNTGELFF.

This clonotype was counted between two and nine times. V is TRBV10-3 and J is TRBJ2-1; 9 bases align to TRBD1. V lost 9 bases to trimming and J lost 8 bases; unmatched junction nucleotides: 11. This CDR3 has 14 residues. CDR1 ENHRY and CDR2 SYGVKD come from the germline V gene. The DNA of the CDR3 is TGTGCCATACGGGCCGGGACAGGGATCGATGAGCAGTTCTTC. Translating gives CAIRAGTGIDEQFF.

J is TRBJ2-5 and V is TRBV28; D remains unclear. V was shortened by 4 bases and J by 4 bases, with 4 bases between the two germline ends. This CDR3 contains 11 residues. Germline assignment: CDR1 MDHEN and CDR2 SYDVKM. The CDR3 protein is CASSYAETQYF. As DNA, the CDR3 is TGTGCCAGCAGTTACGCAGAGACCCAGTACTTC.

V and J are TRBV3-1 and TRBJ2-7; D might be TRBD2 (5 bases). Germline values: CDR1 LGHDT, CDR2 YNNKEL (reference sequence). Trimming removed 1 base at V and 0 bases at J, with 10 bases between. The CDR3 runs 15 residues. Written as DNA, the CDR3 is TGTGCCAGCAGCCAAGGGAGGCAAAGCTCCTACGAGCAGTACTTC. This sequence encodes CASSQGRQSSYEQYF.

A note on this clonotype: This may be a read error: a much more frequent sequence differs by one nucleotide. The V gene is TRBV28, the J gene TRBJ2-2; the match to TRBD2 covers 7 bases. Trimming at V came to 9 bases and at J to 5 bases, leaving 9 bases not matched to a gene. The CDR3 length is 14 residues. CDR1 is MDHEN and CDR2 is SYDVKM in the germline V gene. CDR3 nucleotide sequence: TGTGCCAGGAGAGCGACCGGGAGGACCGGGGAGCTGTTTTTT. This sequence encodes CARRATGRTGELFF.

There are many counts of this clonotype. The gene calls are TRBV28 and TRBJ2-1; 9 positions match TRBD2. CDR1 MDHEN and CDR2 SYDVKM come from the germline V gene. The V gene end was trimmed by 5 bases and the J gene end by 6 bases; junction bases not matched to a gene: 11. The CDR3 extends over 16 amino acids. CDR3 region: CASSLLSGRYSNEQFF. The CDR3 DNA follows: TGTGCCAGCAGTCTACTAAGCGGGAGGTACAGCAATGAGCAGTTCTTC.

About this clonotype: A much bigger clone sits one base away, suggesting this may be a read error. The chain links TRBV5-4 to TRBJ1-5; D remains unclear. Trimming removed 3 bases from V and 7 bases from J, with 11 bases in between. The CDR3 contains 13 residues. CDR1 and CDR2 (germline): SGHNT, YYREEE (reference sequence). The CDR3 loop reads CASSSGREQPQHF. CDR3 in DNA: TGTGCCAGCAGCTCCGGTAGGGAGCAGCCCCAGCATTTT.

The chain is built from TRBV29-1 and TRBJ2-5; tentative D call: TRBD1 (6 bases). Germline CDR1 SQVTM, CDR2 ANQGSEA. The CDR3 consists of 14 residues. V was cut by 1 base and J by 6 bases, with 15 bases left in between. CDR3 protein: CSVEVTGQRQTQYF. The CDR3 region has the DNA TGCAGCGTTGAAGTTACAGGACAGCGCCAGACCCAGTACTTC.

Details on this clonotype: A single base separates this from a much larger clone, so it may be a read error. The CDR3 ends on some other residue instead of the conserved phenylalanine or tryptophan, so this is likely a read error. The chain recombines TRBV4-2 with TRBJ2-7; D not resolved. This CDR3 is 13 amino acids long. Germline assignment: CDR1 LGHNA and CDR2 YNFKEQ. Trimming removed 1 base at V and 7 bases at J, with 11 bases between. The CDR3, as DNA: TGTGCCAGCAGCCAAGTAGAGCGAGGAGAGCAGTACTAC. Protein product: CASSQVERGEQYY.

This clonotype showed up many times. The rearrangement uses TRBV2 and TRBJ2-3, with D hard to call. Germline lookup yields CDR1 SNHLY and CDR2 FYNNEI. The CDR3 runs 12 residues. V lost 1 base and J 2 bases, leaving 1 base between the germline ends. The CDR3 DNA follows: TGTGCCAGCAGTGAAGACACAGATACGCAGTATTTT. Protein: CASSEDTDTQYF.

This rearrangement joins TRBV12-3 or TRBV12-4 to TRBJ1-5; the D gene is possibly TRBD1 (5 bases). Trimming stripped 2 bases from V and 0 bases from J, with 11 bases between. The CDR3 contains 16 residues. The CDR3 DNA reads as TGTGCCAGCAGTTTAATTTCAGGGAATAGCAATCAGCCCCAGCATTTT. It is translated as CASSLISGNSNQPQHF.

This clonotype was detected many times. DNA of the CDR3: TGTGCCAGTAGTATACGGAAAGGTGGCGGAAACACCATATATTTT. Its protein is CASSIRKGGGNTIYF. The chain employs TRBV19 and TRBJ1-3; D gene ambiguous. The V gene lost 2 bases and the J gene lost 4 bases, with 12 bases spanning the gap. This CDR3 has 15 residues. Germline loops: CDR1 LNHDA, CDR2 SQIVND (reference sequence).

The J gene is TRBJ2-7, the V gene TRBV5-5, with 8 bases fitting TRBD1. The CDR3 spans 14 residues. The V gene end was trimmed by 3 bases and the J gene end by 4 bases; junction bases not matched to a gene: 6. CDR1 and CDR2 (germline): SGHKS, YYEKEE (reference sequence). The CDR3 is CASSSAWTGYEQYF. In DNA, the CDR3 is TGTGCCAGCAGCTCCGCATGGACAGGGTACGAGCAGTACTTC.

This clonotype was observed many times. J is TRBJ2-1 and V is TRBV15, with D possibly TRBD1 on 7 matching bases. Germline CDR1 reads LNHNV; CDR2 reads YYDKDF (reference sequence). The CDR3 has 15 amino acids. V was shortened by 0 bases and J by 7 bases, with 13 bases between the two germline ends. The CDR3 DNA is TGTGCCACCAGCAGAGATCGGGCAGGGGGGAATGAGCAGTTCTTC. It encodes CATSRDRAGGNEQFF.

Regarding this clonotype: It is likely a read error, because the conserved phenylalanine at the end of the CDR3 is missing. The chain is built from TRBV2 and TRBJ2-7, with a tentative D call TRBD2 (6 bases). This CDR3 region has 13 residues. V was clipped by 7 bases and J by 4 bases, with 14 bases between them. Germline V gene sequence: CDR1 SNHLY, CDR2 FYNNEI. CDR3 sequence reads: CASNSGGIYEQYL. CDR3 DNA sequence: TGTGCCAGCAATAGCGGAGGGATATACGAGCAGTACTTA.

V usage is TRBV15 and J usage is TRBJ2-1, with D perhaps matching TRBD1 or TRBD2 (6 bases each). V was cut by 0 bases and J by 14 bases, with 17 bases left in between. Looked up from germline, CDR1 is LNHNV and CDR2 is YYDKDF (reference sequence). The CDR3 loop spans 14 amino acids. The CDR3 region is CATSRDLGGREKFF. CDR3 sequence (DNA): TGTGCCACCAGCAGAGATCTAGGGGGGAGAGAGAAGTTCTTC.

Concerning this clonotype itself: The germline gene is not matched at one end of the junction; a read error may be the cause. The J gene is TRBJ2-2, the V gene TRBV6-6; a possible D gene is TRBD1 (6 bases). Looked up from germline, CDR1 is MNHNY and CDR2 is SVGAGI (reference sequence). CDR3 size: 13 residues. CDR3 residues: CASSRGRTGELFF. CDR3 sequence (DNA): TGTGCAAGCAGTAGGGGGAGAACCGGGGAGCTGTTTTTT.

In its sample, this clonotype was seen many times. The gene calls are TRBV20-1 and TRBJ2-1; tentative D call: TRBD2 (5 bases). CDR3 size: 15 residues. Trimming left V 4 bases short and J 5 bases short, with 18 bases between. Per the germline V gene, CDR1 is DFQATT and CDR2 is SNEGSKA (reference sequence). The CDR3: CSAKSTTTDDNEQFF. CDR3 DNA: TGCAGTGCTAAGTCCACGACTACCGACGACAATGAGCAGTTCTTC.